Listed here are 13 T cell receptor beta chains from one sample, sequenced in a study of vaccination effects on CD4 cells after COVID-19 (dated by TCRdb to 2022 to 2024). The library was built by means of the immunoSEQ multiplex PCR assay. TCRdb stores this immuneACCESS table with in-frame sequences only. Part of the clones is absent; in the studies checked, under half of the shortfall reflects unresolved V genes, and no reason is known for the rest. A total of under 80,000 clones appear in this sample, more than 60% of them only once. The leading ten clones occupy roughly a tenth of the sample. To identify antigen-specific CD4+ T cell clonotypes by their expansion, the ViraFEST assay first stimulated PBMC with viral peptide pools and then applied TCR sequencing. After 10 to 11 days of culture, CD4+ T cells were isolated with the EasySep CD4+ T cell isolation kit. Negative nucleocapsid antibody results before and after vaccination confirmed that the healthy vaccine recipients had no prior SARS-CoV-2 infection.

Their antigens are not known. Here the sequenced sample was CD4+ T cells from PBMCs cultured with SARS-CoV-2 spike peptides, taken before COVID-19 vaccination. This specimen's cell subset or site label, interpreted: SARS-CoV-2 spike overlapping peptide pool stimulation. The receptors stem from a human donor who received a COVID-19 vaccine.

The chain's CDR3 is CASIPTGGSYGYTF. The DNA for the CDR3 is TGTGCCAGTATCCCGACAGGGGGGAGCTATGGCTACACCTTC. The J gene is TRBJ1-2, the V gene TRBV19; 9 bases align to TRBD1. Losses at the gene ends were 7 bases for V and 4 bases for J; bases not matched to a gene: 7. This CDR3 spans 14 amino acids. Germline CDR1 reads LNHDA; CDR2 reads SQIVND (reference sequence).

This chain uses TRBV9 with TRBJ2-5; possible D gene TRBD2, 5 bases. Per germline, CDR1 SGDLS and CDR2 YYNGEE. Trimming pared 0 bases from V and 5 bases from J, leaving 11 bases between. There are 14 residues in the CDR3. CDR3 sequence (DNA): TGTGCCAGCAGCGTAGAGGTCGCGGGTGAGACCCAGTACTTC. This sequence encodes CASSVEVAGETQYF. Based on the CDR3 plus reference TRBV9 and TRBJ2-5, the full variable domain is DSGVTQTPKHLITATGQRVTLRCSPRSGDLSVYWYQQSLDQGLQFLIQYYNGEERAKGNILERFSAQQFPDLHSELNLSSLELGDSALYFCASSVEVAGETQYFGPGTRLLVL.

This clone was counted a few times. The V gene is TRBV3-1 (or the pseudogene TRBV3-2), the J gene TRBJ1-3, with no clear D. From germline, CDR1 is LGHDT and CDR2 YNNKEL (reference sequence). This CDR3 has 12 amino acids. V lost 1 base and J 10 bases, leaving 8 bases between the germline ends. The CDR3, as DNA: TGTGCCAGCAGCCAAGTTGTAGGGACCATATATTTT. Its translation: CASSQVVGTIYF.

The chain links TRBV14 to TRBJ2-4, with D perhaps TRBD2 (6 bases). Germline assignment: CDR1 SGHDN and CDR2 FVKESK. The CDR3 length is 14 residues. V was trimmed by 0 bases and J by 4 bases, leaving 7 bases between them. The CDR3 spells CASSQEAGKNIQYF. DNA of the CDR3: TGTGCCAGCAGCCAAGAGGCGGGGAAAAACATTCAGTACTTC.

The CDR3 is CASSQTVNTEAFF. The CDR3 bases are TGTGCCAGCAGCCAGACAGTGAACACTGAAGCTTTCTTT. The chain carries TRBV7-9 and TRBJ1-1, with TRBD1 as a possible D gene (5 bases). V was shortened by 5 bases and J by 0 bases, with 7 bases between the two germline ends. Germline V gene lookup returns CDR1 SEHNR and CDR2 FQNEAQ (reference sequence). This CDR3 region has 13 residues.

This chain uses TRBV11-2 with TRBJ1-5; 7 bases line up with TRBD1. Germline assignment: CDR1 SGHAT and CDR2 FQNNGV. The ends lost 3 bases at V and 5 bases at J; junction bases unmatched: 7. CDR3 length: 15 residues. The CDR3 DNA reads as TGTGCCAGCAGCTTCAACAGGGGAGTAGATCAGCCCCAGCATTTT. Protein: CASSFNRGVDQPQHF.

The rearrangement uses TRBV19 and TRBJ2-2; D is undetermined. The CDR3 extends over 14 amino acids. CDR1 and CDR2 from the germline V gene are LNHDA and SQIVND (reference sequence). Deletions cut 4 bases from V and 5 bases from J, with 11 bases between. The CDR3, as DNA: TGTGCCAGTAGTACCCATTCTCGAACCGGGGAGCTGTTTTTT. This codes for CASSTHSRTGELFF.

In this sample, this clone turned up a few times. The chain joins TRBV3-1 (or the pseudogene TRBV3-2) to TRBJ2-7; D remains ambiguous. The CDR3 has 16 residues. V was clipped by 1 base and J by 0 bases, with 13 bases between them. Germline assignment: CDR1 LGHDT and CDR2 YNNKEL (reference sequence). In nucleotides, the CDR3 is TGTGCCAGCAGCCAAGTAAGAGCCACCCCCTCCTACGAGCAGTACGTC. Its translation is CASSQVRATPSYEQYV.

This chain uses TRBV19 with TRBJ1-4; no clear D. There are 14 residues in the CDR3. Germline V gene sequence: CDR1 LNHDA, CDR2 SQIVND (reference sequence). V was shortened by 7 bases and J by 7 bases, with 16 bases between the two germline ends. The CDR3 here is CASTQSVEGEKLFF. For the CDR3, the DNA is TGTGCCAGTACCCAAAGCGTGGAGGGTGAAAAACTGTTTTTT.

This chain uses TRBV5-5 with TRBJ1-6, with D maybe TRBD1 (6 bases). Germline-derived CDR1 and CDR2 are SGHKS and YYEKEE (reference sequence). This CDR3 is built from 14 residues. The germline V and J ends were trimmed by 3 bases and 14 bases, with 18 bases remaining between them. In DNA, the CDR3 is TGTGCCAGCAGCTCCACGACAGGAGAAGGATCCCTCCACTTT. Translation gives CASSSTTGEGSLHF.

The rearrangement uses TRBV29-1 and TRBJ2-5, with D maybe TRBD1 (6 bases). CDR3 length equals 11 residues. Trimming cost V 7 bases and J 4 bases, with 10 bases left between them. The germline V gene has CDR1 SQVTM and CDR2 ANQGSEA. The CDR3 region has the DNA TGCAGCGCCGACAGGAGAGAGACCCAGTACTTC. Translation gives CSADRRETQYF.

The CDR3 DNA follows: TGTGCCAGCAGCTTGAACGCTAACTATGGCTACACCTTC. Its translation: CASSLNANYGYTF. The rearrangement links TRBV5-4 to TRBJ1-2; no definite D call. Per the germline V gene, CDR1 is SGHNT and CDR2 is YYREEE (reference sequence). The CDR3 runs 13 residues. V lost 1 base and J lost 0, with 4 bases in between.

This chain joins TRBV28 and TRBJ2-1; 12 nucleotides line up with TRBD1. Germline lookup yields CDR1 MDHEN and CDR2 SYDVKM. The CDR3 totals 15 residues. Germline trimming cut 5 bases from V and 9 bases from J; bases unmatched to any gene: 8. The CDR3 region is CASSLTGTGGLEQFF. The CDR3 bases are TGTGCCAGCAGTCTCACCGGGACAGGGGGCCTTGAGCAGTTCTTC.